Given below is one T cell receptor (beta chain) in context. The CDR3 loop spans 14 amino acids. CDR1 SGHKS and CDR2 YYEKEE come from the germline V gene (reference sequence). TCRdb re-called the 5' RACE reads and catalogs CDR3 proteins one per entry, DNA excluded. Here the sample table reports about 260,000 distinct CDR3 sequences. This sample was included in a study of T cells expressing NK-cell markers. Turning to the study itself: HCMV serostatus: seven of eight sequenced donors positive, one negative.

The sample taken for sequencing was blood T cells: a sorted CD56 or NKG2C T cell subset, CD4+ or CD8+ T cells, or bulk PBMC T cells (not recorded which). The rearrangement uses TRBV5-5 and TRBJ2-1; TCRdb gives TRBD2 as the D gene, but with no DNA this cannot be confirmed. This clonotype was obtained from a young man in good health. Here the CDR3 reads CASTLAGVGNEQFF. The whole variable domain, filled in from reference TRBV5-5 and TRBJ2-1, reads DAGVTQSPTHLIKTRGQQVTLRCSPISGHKSVSWYQQVLGQGPQFIFQYYEKEERGRGNFPDRFSARQFPNYSSELNVNALLLGDSALYLCASTLAGVGNEQFFGPGTRLTVL.